These T cell receptor beta chains were read from a single sample in a study of blood T cells in healthy people across ages. TCRdb itself ran the 5' RACE reads through MiXCR, one entry per CDR3 protein. The sample gives roughly 650,000 distinct CDR3 sequences, about 30% of which show up once; about 16% is in the top ten. Sequenced: blood. The receptors were gathered from a woman aged 80 or over in good health. The CDR3 runs from the conserved cysteine through the conserved F or W. The D gene is left open where the match is weak. Size tells how often a clone was seen (once, few, many) or the class of an expanded clone, and some rows leave it out.

V gene	clone size	J gene	D gene	CDR3 protein	CDR3 DNA
TRBV15	many	TRBJ2-5	.	CATSRDARDQETQYF	TGTGCCACCAGCAGAGATGCCAGGGACCAAGAGACCCAGTACTTC
TRBV7-2	many	TRBJ1-5	.	CASSLDSHQPQHF	TGTGCCAGCAGCTTGGACTCCCATCAGCCCCAGCATTTT
TRBV20-1	few	TRBJ2-5	.	CSARDSGHEQYF	TGCAGTGCTAGAGATTCCGGTCATGAGCAGTACTTC
TRBV30	.	TRBJ1-5	.	CAWTGLLGQPQHF	TGTGCCTGGACCGGACTCCTGGGTCAGCCCCAGCATTTT
TRBV30	.	TRBJ1-5	.	CAWGWDNQPQHF	TGTGCCTGGGGCTGGGACAATCAGCCCCAGCATTTT
TRBV5-1	many	TRBJ2-2	TRBD1	CASSLDRGLHTGELFF	TGCGCCAGCAGCTTGGACAGGGGGCTCCACACCGGGGAGCTGTTTTTT
TRBV24-1	many	TRBJ2-1	TRBD1	CATSDPGQGSDEQFF	TGTGCCACCAGTGATCCGGGACAGGGGAGCGATGAGCAGTTCTTC
TRBV7-2	.	TRBJ2-6	.	CASSFRAGRSSGANVLTF	TGTGCCAGCAGCTTTAGGGCAGGACGGTCCTCTGGGGCCAACGTCCTGACTTTC
TRBV21-1	.	TRBJ1-2	.	CASSNSVRRPPNYGYTF	TGTGCCAGCAGCAACTCCGTTAGGAGGCCCCCTAACTATGGCTACACCTTC
TRBV4-2	many	TRBJ2-7	TRBD2	CASSHGTSESYEQYF	TGTGCCAGCAGCCATGGGACTAGCGAGTCCTACGAGCAGTACTTC